The 5 T cell receptor beta chains in this list originate from one sample, sequenced in a study of blood T cell repertoires in COVID-19. Here immunoSEQ multiplex PCR was the method, and the copy in TCRdb shows in-frame clones only, minus some. The data show roughly 60,000 clones, 90% seen once. The sample taken for sequencing was peripheral blood. These receptor sequences come from an elderly woman with active COVID-19.

The rearrangement joins TRBV6-5 to TRBJ2-1, with D possibly TRBD2 on 6 matching bases. Germline CDR1 is MNHEY and CDR2 is SVGAGI. V gave up 7 bases and J gave up 2 bases, with 15 bases separating them. The length of the CDR3 is 15 residues. The CDR3 coding sequence is TGTGCCAGCAAAAAGGACATAGCGGCCTACAATGAGCAGTTCTTC. The encoded protein is CASKKDIAAYNEQFF.

This rearrangement joins TRBV6-1 to TRBJ1-1, with D tentatively TRBD1 (6 bases). V lost 3 bases to trimming and J lost 4 bases, with 15 bases between them. CDR3 length: 15 residues. Per germline, CDR1 MNHNS and CDR2 SASEGT. The CDR3, as DNA: TGTGCCAGCAGTGAGGCAGGGGATTACGGCACTGAAGCTTTCTTT. Protein: CASSEAGDYGTEAFF.

V gene TRBV10-3 combines with J gene TRBJ1-2, with 10 nucleotides matching TRBD1. CDR1 ENHRY and CDR2 SYGVKD come from the germline V gene. The CDR3 contains 12 residues. Trimming removed 6 bases from V and 6 bases from J; junction bases left unmatched: 1. CDR3 amino acids: CAISGTGDGYTF. The CDR3 bases are TGTGCCATCAGCGGGACAGGGGATGGCTACACCTTC.

This clone turned up a few times. The chain employs TRBV28 and TRBJ2-1; 8 nucleotides line up with TRBD2. J lost 3 bases, V lost 5 bases, and 9 bases had no gene match. The CDR3 is 16 residues long. Looked up from germline, CDR1 is MDHEN and CDR2 is SYDVKM. The CDR3 nucleotides are TGTGCCAGCAGTGGCACGAGCGGGAGACTCTACAATGAGCAGTTCTTC. Its protein is CASSGTSGRLYNEQFF.

The rearrangement links TRBV7-2 to TRBJ2-7, with a possible D match to TRBD1 (6 bases). Deletions cut 5 bases from V and 7 bases from J, with 12 bases between. The CDR3 is made up of 12 amino acids. The germline V gene has CDR1 SGHTA and CDR2 FQGNSA. The CDR3 loop is CASSDRMGEQYF. Here the CDR3 DNA reads TGTGCCAGCAGCGACAGGATGGGGGAGCAGTACTTC.